The 19 T cell receptor beta chains listed next were all sequenced from one sample in a study of T cell responses to AZD1222 COVID-19 vaccine. Sequencing was performed with immunoSEQ multiplex PCR; in TCRdb, only in-frame clones are kept and a portion is missing. The data contain roughly 91,000 clones, approximately 90% of them singletons. Material: peripheral blood, obtained on day 0 of AZD1222 vaccination. The receptors were gathered from an adult in good health.

Notes on this clone: A junction boundary mismatches the germline segment, possibly from a read error. The chain combines TRBV14 with TRBJ2-5; no reliable D call. Germline V CDR1 and CDR2: SGHDN, FVKESK. CDR3 length: 9 amino acids. CDR3 amino acids: CPGPRTQYF. CDR3 coding DNA: TGCCCGGGCCCTCGGACCCAGTACTTC.

The chain employs TRBV21-1 and TRBJ2-7; TRBD1, the table's D call, was not compared with the DNA. TRBV21-1 is given as a pseudogene. There are 14 residues in the CDR3. CDR3 in DNA: TGTGCCAGCAGCAAACTGGGGACAGGGTACGAGCAGTACGTC. Protein product: CASSKLGTGYEQYV.

V gene TRBV4-3 combines with J gene TRBJ1-2; D may be TRBD1 (5 bases). V lost 0 bases and J 3 bases, leaving 17 bases between the germline ends. Germline V gene data show CDR1 as LGHNA and CDR2 as YSLEER. The CDR3 length is 17 residues. For the CDR3, the DNA is TGCGCCAGCAGCCAAGAACCCCTTTTGGGGGAACACTATGGCTACACCTTC. The encoded protein is CASSQEPLLGEHYGYTF.

V gene TRBV5-4 combines with J gene TRBJ2-3; TRBD2 might be the D (5 bases). Germline V lookup: CDR1 SGHNT, CDR2 YYREEE (reference sequence). The CDR3 is 14 residues long. The V end lost 9 bases, the J end lost 0 bases, and 14 bases lay between the germline ends. The CDR3, as DNA: TGTGCCACACTTCGTTCGGGGAGCACAGATACGCAGTATTTT. It is translated as CATLRSGSTDTQYF.

The CDR3 coding sequence is TGTGCCAGCTCACCTGGGACAGGGCTCTCTGGGGCCAACGTCCTGACTTTC. It yields the protein CASSPGTGLSGANVLTF. The chain couples TRBV18 to TRBJ2-6, with 9 bases matching TRBD1. V shed 3 bases, J shed 0 bases, and the junction held 3 bases outside the gene matches. Germline-derived CDR1 and CDR2 are KGHSH and LQKENI. The CDR3 has 17 amino acids.

V and J are TRBV7-2 and TRBJ1-5; no clear D. CDR1 and CDR2 from the germline V gene are SGHTA and FQGNSA. The V and J ends lost 6 bases and 4 bases respectively, with 10 bases between them. The CDR3 contains 13 residues. Written as DNA, the CDR3 is TGTGCCAGCAGTTTCATTTCTAATCAGCCCCAGCATTTT. Translation gives CASSFISNQPQHF.

The chain uses TRBV19 and TRBJ1-5, with D possibly being TRBD1 (5 bases). Germline CDR1 LNHDA, CDR2 SQIVND (reference sequence). V lost 5 bases to trimming and J lost 6 bases, with 8 bases between them. This CDR3 comprises 12 residues. CDR3 nucleotides: TGTGCCAGTAGTGGCAGGGTTCAGCCCCAGCATTTT. It encodes CASSGRVQPQHF.

This clone was observed a single time. The V call is TRBV6-5, the J call TRBJ2-7; D is perhaps TRBD1 or TRBD2 (6 bases each). The CDR3 extends over 13 amino acids. Trimming left V 5 bases short and J 4 bases short, with 12 bases between. Germline V gives CDR1 MNHEY, CDR2 SVGAGI. CDR3 bases: TGTGCCAGCAGTACGCTAGGGGGGTACGAGCAGTACGTC. It is translated as CASSTLGGYEQYV.

This clone ranks as medium-sized. Here the CDR3 DNA reads TGTGCCAGCAACGGGGAGGGGACCTTCACTGAAGCTTTCTTT. Its translation: CASNGEGTFTEAFF. This chain joins TRBV6-5 and TRBJ1-1; tentative D call: TRBD1 (5 bases). The CDR3 runs 14 residues. With 7 bases removed from V and 4 bases from J, the gap between germline ends came to 16 bases. Germline-derived CDR1 and CDR2 are MNHEY and SVGAGI.

This chain links TRBV29-1 with TRBJ2-1; perhaps TRBD2 as D (5 bases). The CDR3 consists of 15 residues. Germline V gives CDR1 SQVTM, CDR2 ANQGSEA. Between the trimmed V and J ends, which lost 1 base and 6 bases, there was a span of 16 bases. The CDR3 spells CSVEARLADPNEQFF. The DNA for the CDR3 is TGCAGCGTTGAAGCGCGGCTAGCTGACCCCAATGAGCAGTTCTTC.

The rearrangement uses TRBV7-4 and TRBJ2-7, with D uncertain. This CDR3 is 14 amino acids long. The germline V gene has CDR1 SGHVT and CDR2 SQSDAQ. Trimming cost V 5 bases and J 4 bases, with 15 bases left between them. The CDR3 coding sequence is TGTGCCAGCAGCAGATTGGTGCCGGCTTACGAGCAGTACGTC. This encodes CASSRLVPAYEQYV.

The chain combines TRBV19 with TRBJ2-7; the D gene is possibly TRBD2 (6 bases). Germline CDR1 and CDR2: LNHDA and SQIVND (reference sequence). This CDR3 is built from 13 residues. V lost 5 bases, J lost 2 bases, and 10 bases lay in between. The CDR3 DNA reads TGTGCCAGTAGTGCGGGACCTCCCTACGAGCAGTACGTC. Its protein product is CASSAGPPYEQYV.

The chain links TRBV12-5 to TRBJ1-1, with 8 positions matching TRBD1. Per germline, CDR1 LGHNT and CDR2 FRNRAP. Trimming took 0 bases from V and 2 from J; bases not matched to a gene: 8. The CDR3 length is 17 residues. The CDR3 protein is CASGLVIWTGRNTEAFF. Here the CDR3 DNA reads TGTGCTAGTGGTTTGGTAATTTGGACAGGGCGAAACACTGAAGCTTTCTTT. Supplemented by reference TRBV12-5 and TRBJ1-1, the full variable domain reads DARVTQTPRHKVTEMGQEVTMRCQPILGHNTVFWYRQTMMQGLELLAYFRNRAPLDDSGMPKDRFSAEMPDATLATLKIQPSEPRDSAVYFCASGLVIWTGRNTEAFFGQGTRLTVV.

The rearrangement links TRBV11-3 to TRBJ2-2; D tentatively fits TRBD1 or TRBD2 (5 bases each). Trimming took off 0 bases at V and 6 bases at J, with 8 bases between the two ends. This CDR3 comprises 14 residues. Germline V gives CDR1 SGHNT, CDR2 YENEEA. The CDR3 nucleotides read TGTGCCAGCAGCTTAGAGGGGACCTCCGGGGAGCTGTTTTTT. Protein sequence: CASSLEGTSGELFF.

V and J are TRBV19 and TRBJ2-1, with 11 bases matching TRBD1. The CDR3 has 16 amino acids. Losses at the gene ends were 2 bases for V and 6 bases for J; bases not matched to a gene: 6. Germline CDR1 LNHDA, CDR2 SQIVND (reference sequence). As DNA, the CDR3 is TGTGCCAGTAGTATATTTTTGGGGACAGGGGGCAATGAGCAGTTCTTC. Translating gives CASSIFLGTGGNEQFF. Combining the CDR3 with reference TRBV19 and TRBJ2-1 gives the whole variable domain DGGITQSPKYLFRKEGQNVTLSCEQNLNHDAMYWYRQDPGQGLRLIYYSQIVNDFQKGDIAEGYSVSREKKESFPLTVTSAQKNPTAFYLCASSIFLGTGGNEQFFGPGTRLTVL.

This chain joins TRBV9 and TRBJ2-2, with 14 bases lining up with TRBD2. CDR1 and CDR2 (germline): SGDLS, YYNGEE. This CDR3 has 17 residues. J lost 3 bases, V lost 4 bases, and 5 bases had no gene match. CDR3 region: CASSPGTSGSYTGELFF. As DNA, the CDR3 is TGTGCCAGCAGCCCCGGGACTAGCGGGAGTTACACCGGGGAGCTGTTTTTT.

V is TRBV6-6 and J is TRBJ1-2; tentatively, D is TRBD1 (6 bases). This CDR3 is 14 amino acids long. Germline V gene lookup returns CDR1 MNHNY and CDR2 SVGAGI (reference sequence). V lost 5 bases and J lost 8, with 18 bases in between. The CDR3 DNA follows: TGTGCCAGCAGTCGAGACAGGACCCTTGCCGGCTACACCTTC. This codes for CASSRDRTLAGYTF.

This chain connects TRBV7-2 to TRBJ1-2; possibly TRBD1 for D (5 bases). The CDR3 is 15 amino acids. Germline CDR1 and CDR2: SGHTA and FQGNSA. The ends were cut back, 1 base at V and 2 bases at J, with 11 bases in the middle. DNA for the CDR3: TGTGCCAGCAGCTTAGGATACCAGGGAAACTATGGCTACACCTTC. Translated, it gives CASSLGYQGNYGYTF.

The rearrangement uses TRBV2 and TRBJ2-3; 7 bases line up with TRBD2. After removal of 4 bases from V and 4 bases from J, the junction contained 5 bases not matched to a gene. The CDR3 length is 14 residues. Germline CDR1 is SNHLY and CDR2 is FYNNEI. The CDR3 nucleotides read TGTGCCAGCAGTGTTGAGGGAGGGTCAGATACGCAGTATTTT. Amino acid sequence: CASSVEGGSDTQYF.